The sequence of this TCR beta chain was determined in a study of shared clonotypes between healthy human individuals. The ends were cut back, 5 bases at V and 10 bases at J, with 14 bases in the middle. Looked up from germline, CDR1 is SGHVS and CDR2 is FQNEAQ. This CDR3 contains 12 residues. Some clones are missing from TCRdb's copy, which holds only in-frame ones; the method was immunoSEQ multiplex PCR. The table has under 1,100,000 clones, 70% to 80% seen once; the top ten hold approximately 1.5%. This clone has at least ten counts. Antigen: not known. Study conclusions and caveats: Donor clonotype sharing was expected to depend on sequencing depth.

This sequence joins TRBV7-8 and TRBJ1-2; no clear D. This clonotype originated in a young man in good health. The sample was memory CD4+ T cells sorted from blood. The subset is: CD45RA-negative fraction. The CDR3 loop reads CASSPDPITYTF. DNA of the CDR3: TGTGCCAGCAGCCCGGATCCGATTACCTACACCTTC.